A selection of T cell receptor beta chains follows, all from one sample in a study of OX40 agonist ivuxolimab in advanced cancers. Profiling relied on immunoSEQ multiplex PCR, and the TCRdb table lists in-frame clones only, not all of them. The repertoire holds roughly 70,000 clones, about 87% seen once, with over 9.5% in the top ten. This specimen consisted of CD4+ or CD8+ T cells sorted from blood, obtained in a trial of the OX40 agonist ivuxolimab. These receptors were collected from an adult with an advanced solid tumor such as melanoma, head and neck, liver or kidney cancer. Each CDR3 is given with its conserved first and last residue. The D gene is left open where the match is weak. Size values are once, few and many counts, or a class for expanded clones, and some rows have none.

clone size | J gene | V gene | D gene | CDR3 protein | CDR3 DNA
- | TRBJ2-1 | TRBV7-9 | TRBD2 | CASSFSGGAYNEQFF | TGTGCCAGCAGCTTTAGCGGGGGGGCCTACAATGAGCAGTTCTTC
- | TRBJ2-7 | TRBV6-5 | TRBD1 | CASSFTGGYEQYF | TGTGCCAGCAGTTTCACAGGGGGGTACGAGCAGTACTTC
- | TRBJ2-1 | TRBV7-8 | - | CASSLGIGNEQFF | TGTGCCAGCAGCCTAGGAATAGGCAATGAGCAGTTCTTC
- | TRBJ2-1 | TRBV5-1 | - | CASSPQDNSYNEQFF | TGCGCCAGCAGCCCACAGGACAACTCCTACAATGAGCAGTTCTTC
- | TRBJ2-2 | TRBV2 | TRBD1 | CANRQGSYTGELFF | TGTGCCAACAGACAGGGCTCGTACACCGGGGAGCTGTTTTTT
- | TRBJ1-1 | TRBV6-5 | - | CASSVYRVGNTEAFF | TGTGCCAGCAGTGTCTACAGGGTAGGCAACACTGAAGCTTTCTTT
- | TRBJ1-2 | TRBV6-5 | TRBD1 | CASSPRQGELVGYTF | TGTGCCAGCAGTCCCCGACAGGGGGAATTGGTTGGCTACACCTTC
- | TRBJ2-1 | TRBV19 | - | CAATSTYNEQFF | TGTGCCGCGACTAGTACCTACAATGAGCAGTTCTTC
once | TRBJ1-4 | TRBV27 | - | CASSLGGVTNEKLFF | TGTGCCAGCAGTTTAGGCGGGGTAACTAATGAAAAACTGTTTTTT
- | TRBJ1-1 | TRBV4-1 | - | CASSHGMGMNTEAFF | TGCGCCAGCAGCCATGGCATGGGCATGAACACTGAAGCTTTCTTT
- | TRBJ2-7 | TRBV27 | TRBD1 | CASSPTGQGAYEQYF | TGTGCCAGCAGTCCCACGGGACAGGGGGCCTACGAGCAGTACTTC
- | TRBJ1-1 | TRBV9 | TRBD1 | CASSVAGGSTEAFF | TGTGCCAGCAGCGTAGCAGGGGGGAGCACTGAAGCTTTCTTT
- | TRBJ2-7 | TRBV29-1 | TRBD2 | CRVDAGLRGGGRSEQYF | TGCCGCGTTGACGCGGGCTTGCGGGGGGGCGGGAGAAGCGAGCAGTACTTC
- | TRBJ2-1 | TRBV25-1 | - | CASSEWYEQFF | TGTGCCAGCAGTGAATGGTATGAGCAGTTCTTC
- | TRBJ2-7 | TRBV15 | - | CATSRDRGYEQYF | TGTGCCACCAGCAGAGATCGGGGCTACGAGCAGTACTTC
- | TRBJ2-1 | TRBV20-1 | - | CSARWGTEQFF | TGCAGTGCTAGATGGGGGACTGAGCAGTTCTTC
- | TRBJ2-5 | TRBV19 | TRBD2 | CASSTKSFGRGETQYF | TGTGCCAGTAGTACAAAGTCTTTCGGGAGGGGAGAGACCCAGTACTTC
- | TRBJ2-1 | TRBV2 | TRBD2 | CASKREGSSYNEQFF | TGTGCCAGCAAAAGGGAGGGGAGCTCCTACAATGAGCAGTTCTTC
once | TRBJ1-6 | TRBV30 | - | CAWSVVGSYNSPLHF | TGTGCCTGGAGTGTTGTGGGGTCCTATAATTCACCCCTCCACTTT
- | TRBJ2-7 | TRBV27 | - | CASSLGPYSYEQYF | TGTGCCAGCAGTTTAGGGCCATACTCCTACGAGCAGTACTTC
- | TRBJ1-2 | TRBV5-4 | - | CASSPRWGEGTF | -
- | TRBJ1-1 | TRBV28 | - | CASSLGPNTEAFF | TGTGCCAGCAGTTTGGGACCGAACACTGAAGCTTTCTTT
- | TRBJ2-7 | TRBV5-1 | - | CASSYQQGTEQYF | TGCGCCAGCAGCTACCAGCAGGGCACCGAGCAGTACTTC
once | TRBJ2-7 | TRBV16 | - | CASSQFGAGIYEQYF | TGTGCCAGCAGCCAATTCGGGGCGGGCATCTACGAGCAGTACTTC